The 21 T cell receptor beta chains given below trace back to one sample, sequenced in a study of T cell responses to AZD1222 COVID-19 vaccine. Clones were sequenced by immunoSEQ multiplex PCR, and TCRdb holds only the in-frame ones, with some missing. The repertoire includes 100,000 to 150,000 clones, 89% of them detected once, and approximately 4.2% sits in the top ten. The sequences come from peripheral blood, collected on day 0 of AZD1222 vaccination. The source of these receptors is an adult in good health.

The V and J genes are TRBV3-1 (or the pseudogene TRBV3-2) and TRBJ1-1; no firm D call. CDR1 and CDR2 (germline): LGHDT, YNNKEL (reference sequence). Between the trimmed V and J ends, which lost 1 base and 4 bases, there was a span of 7 bases. The CDR3 has 13 residues. CDR3 DNA sequence: TGTGCCAGCAGCCAAGGCGAGGGCACTGAAGCTTTCTTT. Protein sequence: CASSQGEGTEAFF.

The rearrangement links TRBV18 to TRBJ1-2; tentative D call: TRBD1 (5 bases). From germline, CDR1 is KGHSH and CDR2 LQKENI. The CDR3 runs 14 residues. The V and J ends lost 1 base and 3 bases respectively, with 9 bases between them. Written as DNA, the CDR3 is TGTGCCAGCTCACCACGGGACGGGGACTATGGCTACACCTTC. Translation: CASSPRDGDYGYTF.

This chain uses TRBV4-1 with TRBJ2-7, with 8 nucleotides matching TRBD2. Germline-derived CDR1 and CDR2 are MGHRA and YSYEKL. The ends lost 3 bases at V and 2 bases at J; junction bases unmatched: 3. The CDR3 totals 14 residues. DNA of the CDR3: TGCGCCAGCAGCCATAGCGGGGCCACCTACGAGCAGTACTTC. Translating it yields CASSHSGATYEQYF.

This clone was found a few times. The rearrangement joins TRBV27 to TRBJ1-5; 7 bases line up with TRBD1. The length of the CDR3 is 14 residues. Trimming cost V 4 bases and J 3 bases; bases outside gene matches: 3. CDR1 MNHEY and CDR2 SMNVEV come from the germline V gene (reference sequence). CDR3 protein: CASSSDRVNQPQHF. Written as DNA, the CDR3 is TGTGCCAGCAGTTCAGACAGGGTCAATCAGCCCCAGCATTTT.

J is TRBJ2-5 and V is TRBV19, with TRBD2 matching 8 bases. Germline assignment: CDR1 LNHDA and CDR2 SQIVND (reference sequence). There are 15 residues in the CDR3. The V and J ends lost 6 bases and 4 bases, in that order; junction bases with no gene match: 10. The CDR3 here is CASSTPGLGPETQYF. CDR3 DNA sequence: TGTGCCAGTAGCACCCCGGGACTAGGGCCAGAGACCCAGTACTTC.

The chain links TRBV11-1 to TRBJ2-7; D not certain. Trimming cost V 4 bases and J 0 bases, with 13 bases left between them. Germline-derived CDR1 and CDR2 are SGHAT and FQDESV (reference sequence). This CDR3 is built from 15 residues. This CDR3 is CASSSSGPLSYEQYF. Written as DNA, the CDR3 is TGTGCCAGCAGCTCCTCTGGGCCACTCTCCTACGAGCAGTACTTC.

This chain connects TRBV5-1 to TRBJ2-2; a weak D match, TRBD1 (5 bases). CDR3 size: 17 residues. Germline values: CDR1 SGHRS, CDR2 YFSETQ. V was shortened by 4 bases and J by 2 bases, with 18 bases between the two germline ends. The CDR3 DNA follows: TGCGCCAGCAGCCCCCGCCTTGGGGCGTTTAACACCGGGGAGCTGTTTTTT. Translated, it gives CASSPRLGAFNTGELFF.

The V and J genes are TRBV2 and TRBJ2-3; weak D call: TRBD2 (7 bases). This CDR3 region has 14 residues. Germline CDR1 SNHLY, CDR2 FYNNEI. V lost 4 bases, J lost 4 bases, and 12 bases lay in between. The CDR3 DNA sequence: TGTGCCAGCAGTGTGGGGGGGCAGGCAGATACGCAGTATTTT. Protein: CASSVGGQADTQYF.

The chain recombines TRBV7-3 with TRBJ2-2; 10 bases map to TRBD1. V was pared by 4 bases and J by 4 bases, with 6 bases of the junction left unmatched. Per the germline V gene, CDR1 is SGHTA and CDR2 is FQGTGA. This CDR3 is built from 16 residues. This CDR3 reads CASSWGQGRRTGELFF. The CDR3 DNA reads as TGTGCCAGCAGCTGGGGACAGGGGCGTCGCACCGGGGAGCTGTTTTTT.

The genes are TRBV7-9 and TRBJ2-1, with 7 nucleotides matching TRBD2. V shed 3 bases and J 7 bases; nucleotides not matched to a gene: 6. Germline V gives CDR1 SEHNR, CDR2 FQNEAQ (reference sequence). This CDR3 has 14 residues. The CDR3 DNA reads as TGTGCCAGCAGCTTCGGCGGGAGTGAGAATGAGCAGTTCTTC. Translation: CASSFGGSENEQFF.

V is TRBV7-3 and J is TRBJ2-2, with D unclear. The germline V gene encodes CDR1 SGHTA and CDR2 FQGTGA. V shed 6 bases and J shed 4 bases, with 6 bases lying between them. This CDR3 comprises 12 residues. Here the CDR3 reads CASRALTGELFF. The DNA for the CDR3 is TGTGCCAGCAGGGCCCTCACCGGGGAGCTGTTTTTT. Full variable domain (missing parts from reference TRBV7-3 and TRBJ2-2): GAGVSQTPSNKVTEKGKYVELRCDPISGHTALYWYRQSLGQGPEFLIYFQGTGAADDSGLPNDRFFAVRPEGSVSTLKIQRTERGDSAVYLCASRALTGELFFGEGSRLTVL.

CDR3 sequence (DNA): TGCGCCAGCAGACTCTGGACAGGGACAATTGAAAACTATGGCTACACCTTC. It is translated as CASRLWTGTIENYGYTF. The chain links TRBV5-1 to TRBJ1-2, with 8 positions matching TRBD1. Germline CDR1 reads SGHRS; CDR2 reads YFSETQ. V dropped 5 bases and J dropped 2; count of bases not matched to a gene: 14. This CDR3 comprises 17 residues. Complete variable domain (other parts from reference TRBV5-1 and TRBJ1-2): KAGVTQTPRYLIKTRGQQVTLSCSPISGHRSVSWYQQTPGQGLQFLFEYFSETQRNKGNFPGRFSGRQFSNSRSEMNVSTLELGDSALYLCASRLWTGTIENYGYTFGSGTRLTVV.

This clone was detected only a few times. The chain recombines TRBV11-1 with TRBJ2-2, with 11 positions matching TRBD2. The CDR3 is 16 residues long. Looked up from germline, CDR1 is SGHAT and CDR2 is FQDESV (reference sequence). The V segment lost 11 bases and the J segment 4 bases; nucleotides outside the gene matches: 12. The CDR3 nucleotides read TGTGCCGTACTGACTAGCGGGGCAGCGAGCACCGGGGAGCTGTTTTTT. Translated: CAVLTSGAASTGELFF.

The chain recombines TRBV3-1 (or the pseudogene TRBV3-2) with TRBJ2-3; D perhaps matches TRBD2 (6 bases). CDR1 and CDR2 (germline): LGHDT, YNNKEL (reference sequence). This CDR3 contains 17 residues. V lost 2 bases to trimming and J lost 2 bases, with 17 bases between them. The CDR3 is CASSQLLTSTITDTQYF. CDR3 nucleotides: TGTGCCAGCAGCCAACTCTTGACTAGTACGATCACAGATACGCAGTATTTT.

This chain joins TRBV4-1 and TRBJ2-5; D call uncertain. The CDR3 covers 14 residues. Germline V gene data show CDR1 as MGHRA and CDR2 as YSYEKL. The V end lost 1 base, the J end lost 5 bases, and 11 bases lay between the germline ends. The CDR3 loop reads CASSQGPIRETQYF. The CDR3 coding sequence is TGCGCCAGCAGCCAAGGACCGATCCGGGAGACCCAGTACTTC.

In nucleotides, the CDR3 is TGTGCCAGCAGCCAAAACAGGGATCAGCCCCAGCATTTT. It specifies CASSQNRDQPQHF. The rearrangement uses TRBV7-3 and TRBJ1-5, with D possibly matching TRBD1 (6 bases). Germline-derived CDR1 and CDR2 are SGHTA and FQGTGA. Trimming left V 5 bases short and J 5 bases short, with 10 bases between. CDR3 length: 13 residues. Supplemented by reference TRBV7-3 and TRBJ1-5, the full variable domain reads GAGVSQTPSNKVTEKGKYVELRCDPISGHTALYWYRQSLGQGPEFLIYFQGTGAADDSGLPNDRFFAVRPEGSVSTLKIQRTERGDSAVYLCASSQNRDQPQHFGDGTRLSIL.

The rearrangement joins TRBV3-1 (or the pseudogene TRBV3-2) to TRBJ1-6; 10 nucleotides line up with TRBD1. The length of the CDR3 is 15 residues. Per the germline V gene, CDR1 is LGHDT and CDR2 is YNNKEL (reference sequence). V gave up 3 bases and J gave up 6 bases; unmatched junction bases: 2. The CDR3 loop is CASSQTGGPNSPLHF. In DNA form, the CDR3 reads TGTGCCAGCAGCCAGACAGGGGGCCCTAATTCACCCCTCCACTTT.

There are a few counts of this clone. J is TRBJ2-1 and V is TRBV9; 12 bases fit TRBD1. The V gene's germline CDR1 is SGDLS and CDR2 YYNGEE. The CDR3 runs to 15 residues. The ends lost 4 bases at V and 7 bases at J; junction bases unmatched: 6. The DNA for the CDR3 is TGTGCCAGCAGCCCCGGGACAGGGGGCGGGAATGAGCAGTTCTTC. Residues: CASSPGTGGGNEQFF.

The CDR3 spells CASSPSAILNEKLFF. CDR3 DNA sequence: TGCGCCAGCAGCCCGTCGGCCATTCTGAATGAAAAACTGTTTTTT. This chain joins TRBV5-1 and TRBJ1-4; D is unresolved. Looked up from germline, CDR1 is SGHRS and CDR2 is YFSETQ. This CDR3 spans 15 amino acids. Trimming pared 4 bases from V and 5 bases from J, leaving 15 bases between.

The V call is TRBV15, the J call TRBJ2-5; perhaps TRBD1 as D (5 bases). V lost 2 bases, J lost 1 base, and 17 bases lay in between. Germline CDR1 is LNHNV and CDR2 is YYDKDF (reference sequence). The CDR3 has 17 amino acids. In DNA, the CDR3 is TGTGCCACCAGCAGATATGACAGCTACCCTGTCCAAGAGACCCAGTACTTC. Translation: CATSRYDSYPVQETQYF.

The gene calls are TRBV30 and TRBJ1-2, with D unresolved. The CDR3 consists of 15 residues. Trimming shortened V by 4 bases and J by 4 bases, and 19 bases separated the two germline ends. Germline lookup yields CDR1 GTSNPN and CDR2 SVGIG (reference sequence). In nucleotides, the CDR3 is TGTGCCTGGATCCCGCCCGGGGATCTCCCCTATGGCTACACCTTC. Protein: CAWIPPGDLPYGYTF.